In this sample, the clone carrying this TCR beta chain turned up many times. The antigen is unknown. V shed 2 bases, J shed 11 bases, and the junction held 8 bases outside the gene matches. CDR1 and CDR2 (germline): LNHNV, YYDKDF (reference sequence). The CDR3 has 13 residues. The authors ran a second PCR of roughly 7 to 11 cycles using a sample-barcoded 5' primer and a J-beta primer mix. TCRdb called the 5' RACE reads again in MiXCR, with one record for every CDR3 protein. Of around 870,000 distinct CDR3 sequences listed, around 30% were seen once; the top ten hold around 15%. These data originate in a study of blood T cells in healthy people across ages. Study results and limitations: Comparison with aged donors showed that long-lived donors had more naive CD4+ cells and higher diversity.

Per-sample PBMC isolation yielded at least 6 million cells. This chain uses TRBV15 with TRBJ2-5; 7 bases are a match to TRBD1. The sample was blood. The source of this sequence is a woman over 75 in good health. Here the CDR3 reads CATSRTQGRGQYF. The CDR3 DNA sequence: TGTGCCACCAGCAGAACACAGGGCAGGGGGCAGTACTTC.